Following are 7 T cell receptor beta chains from one sample sequenced in a study of cytomegalovirus exposure and HLA in healthy donors. Primers included in the PCR were 60 Vbeta and 13 Jbeta primers. The method was immunoSEQ multiplex PCR; TCRdb's version includes in-frame clones alone and lacks a portion of them. The listing contains roughly 72,000 clones. Sequencing was carried out using PBMCs. These receptors came from a young man in good health and CMV-seropositive.

The chain is built from TRBV7-3 and TRBJ1-3, with D unresolved. This CDR3 has 13 amino acids. V lost 4 bases and J 3 bases, leaving 7 bases between the germline ends. Germline assignment: CDR1 SGHTA and CDR2 FQGTGA. The chain's CDR3 is CASSSLVGNTIYF. CDR3 DNA sequence: TGTGCCAGCAGCTCCCTCGTTGGAAACACCATATATTTT.

The chain links TRBV7-9 to TRBJ1-5; no clear D gene. V dropped 1 base and J dropped 6 bases, with 10 bases sitting between them. The CDR3 contains 14 residues. Germline V CDR1 and CDR2: SEHNR, FQNEAQ (reference sequence). DNA of the CDR3: TGTGCCAGCAGCTTAGGCGGGTTGGGTCAGCCCCAGCATTTT. Translated, it gives CASSLGGLGQPQHF. Full variable domain (outside the CDR3, taken from reference TRBV7-9 and TRBJ1-5): DTGVSQNPRHKITKRGQNVTFRCDPISEHNRLYWYRQTLGQGPEFLTYFQNEAQLEKSRLLSDRFSAERPKGSFSTLEIQRTEQGDSAMYLCASSLGGLGQPQHFGDGTRLSIL.

The chain recombines TRBV29-1 with TRBJ1-4, with 7 bases lining up with TRBD1. The CDR3 runs to 15 residues. Trimming at V came to 4 bases and at J to 7 bases, leaving 12 bases not matched to a gene. Per germline, CDR1 SQVTM and CDR2 ANQGSEA. This CDR3 is CSVGLPTAGGEKLFF. CDR3 nucleotide sequence: TGCAGCGTTGGACTTCCGACGGCAGGGGGTGAAAAACTGTTTTTT.

This sequence joins TRBV6-5 and TRBJ2-5, with TRBD2 as a possible D gene (5 bases). Per germline, CDR1 MNHEY and CDR2 SVGAGI. V was pared by 0 bases and J by 2 bases, with 10 bases between. CDR3 size: 15 residues. CDR3 nucleotides: TGTGCCAGCAGTTACTCCGGACTCAGACAAGAGACCCAGTACTTC. As protein: CASSYSGLRQETQYF.

The chain joins TRBV4-1 to TRBJ1-6; TRBD1 matches at 10 bases. V shed 2 bases and J 6 bases; nucleotides not matched to a gene: 7. CDR3 length: 17 amino acids. Per the germline V gene, CDR1 is MGHRA and CDR2 is YSYEKL. The DNA of the CDR3 is TGCGCCAGCAGCCAAAGGGACAGGGGTGCGGGTAATTCACCCCTCCACTTT. This codes for CASSQRDRGAGNSPLHF.

This sequence joins TRBV10-3 and TRBJ1-1; D possibly corresponds to TRBD1 (5 bases). Germline lookup yields CDR1 ENHRY and CDR2 SYGVKD. With 3 bases removed from V and 4 bases from J, the gap between germline ends came to 6 bases. This CDR3 has 12 amino acids. The CDR3 nucleotides read TGTGCCATCAGTGACAGGGCCACTGAAGCTTTCTTT. Translation: CAISDRATEAFF.

The chain uses TRBV7-8 and TRBJ2-5; D is uncertain. The J call is doubtful: the DNA matches TRBJ2-7 better. The CDR3 covers 15 residues. Germline values: CDR1 SGHVS, CDR2 FQNEAQ. For the CDR3, the DNA is TGTGCCAGCAGTCCAGACGTGGCGGCCGCCTACGAGCAGTACTTC. Amino acids: CASSPDVAAAYEQYF.